One and the same sample provided the 4 T cell receptor beta chains below, sequenced in a study of beta chain features in type 1 diabetes. Of the isolated RNA, all was reverse transcribed, and so the sequenced material was expressed TCRB transcripts. This table comes from immunoSEQ multiplex PCR, and its TCRdb copy is limited to in-frame clones, with some not included. The table lists about 220,000 clones, approximately 11% of them singletons. The specimen was central memory CD4+ T cells from blood. The receptor source for this set is a man between 18 and 29 years old in good health.

The table lists this clone with a few counts. The gene calls are TRBV19 and TRBJ1-5, with 8 bases that match TRBD1. The germline V gene encodes CDR1 LNHDA and CDR2 SQIVND (reference sequence). V lost 3 bases, J lost 6 bases, and 7 bases stayed unmatched. This CDR3 is built from 15 residues. The DNA for the CDR3 is TGTGCCAGTAGTATTGGGCAGGGGGCGGCTCAGCCCCAGCATTTT. This encodes CASSIGQGAAQPQHF.

The chain uses TRBV5-4 and TRBJ2-7; D is unresolved. V lost 0 bases, J lost 1 base, and 11 bases lay in between. Germline V gives CDR1 SGHNT, CDR2 YYREEE (reference sequence). The CDR3 covers 15 residues. The chain's CDR3 is CASSLALDGSYEQYF. The DNA for the CDR3 is TGTGCCAGCAGCTTGGCCTTAGACGGTTCCTACGAGCAGTACTTC. Supplemented by reference TRBV5-4 and TRBJ2-7, the full variable domain reads ETGVTQSPTHLIKTRGQQVTLRCSSQSGHNTVSWYQQALGQGPQFIFQYYREEENGRGNFPPRFSGLQFPNYSSELNVNALELDDSALYLCASSLALDGSYEQYFGPGTRLTVT.

This clone has only a few counts. Germline is not matched at one junction end, which may reflect a read error. This sequence joins TRBV10-3 and TRBJ2-1, with D uncertain. Germline assignment: CDR1 ENHRY and CDR2 SYGVKD. The CDR3 consists of 14 residues. The CDR3 loop reads CASSERRIYNEQFF. CDR3 DNA sequence: TGTGCCAGCAGTGAAAGGCGAATCTACAATGAGCAGTTCTTC.

At least ten counts were recorded for this clone. This chain links TRBV4-2 with TRBJ2-4; D is ambiguous. The CDR3 is 15 amino acids. Germline V gene lookup returns CDR1 LGHNA and CDR2 YNFKEQ. The V gene lost 6 bases and the J gene lost 3 bases, with 15 bases spanning the gap. The chain's CDR3 is CASSPVGKDKNIQYF. CDR3 nucleotide sequence: TGTGCCAGCAGTCCTGTTGGAAAGGACAAAAACATTCAGTACTTC.